A single sample is the source of the 23 T cell receptor beta chains below, sequenced in a study of shared clonotypes between healthy human individuals. Libraries were prepared by immunoSEQ multiplex PCR; TCRdb keeps only in-frame clonotypes and omits some of them. The sample holds some 500,000 clones, more than 70% seen once. The specimen was PBMCs. The receptors shown here come from a woman aged 40 to 50 in good health. Some clones in this sample may be carry-over from other donors' samples.

The V and J genes are TRBV30 and TRBJ1-1, with 7 positions matching TRBD1. The CDR3 sequence is 15 residues long. J lost 1 base, V lost 3 bases, and 8 bases had no gene match. Germline V lookup: CDR1 GTSNPN, CDR2 SVGIG (reference sequence). Here the CDR3 DNA reads TGTGCCTGGAGAGGGGGCGGCAGGGGGAACACTGAAGCTTTCTTT. Its translation: CAWRGGGRGNTEAFF.

This clone came up many times. The CDR3 region has the DNA TGTGCCAGCAGCCTCTACATAACCTGGGGCACAGATACGCAGTATTTT. Translated: CASSLYITWGTDTQYF. This chain links TRBV5-6 with TRBJ2-3; D not certain. The germline gives CDR1 SGHDT, CDR2 YYEEEE. The V and J ends lost 4 bases and 1 base respectively, with 16 bases between them. CDR3 length: 16 amino acids.

V is TRBV6-6 and J is TRBJ2-5, with 11 bases matching TRBD2. In germline, CDR1 is MNHNY, CDR2 SVGAGI (reference sequence). The CDR3 consists of 16 residues. V was pared by 6 bases and J by 3 bases, with 9 bases of the junction left unmatched. This CDR3 is CASSYPRLAGKETQYF. The CDR3 DNA sequence: TGTGCCAGCAGCTACCCTCGACTAGCGGGGAAAGAGACCCAGTACTTC.

This clone was seen a few times. This chain links TRBV30 with TRBJ2-1; TRBD2 agrees at 7 bases. The V segment lost 7 bases and the J segment 10 bases; nucleotides outside the gene matches: 10. The CDR3 has 12 residues. Germline values: CDR1 GTSNPN, CDR2 SVGIG (reference sequence). The CDR3 DNA is TGTGCCTCCATGAGCGGGATGGGGGAGCAGTTCTTC. Its protein is CASMSGMGEQFF.

This chain uses TRBV28 with TRBJ1-2; D gene unclear. The V and J ends lost 2 bases and 10 bases respectively, with 11 bases between them. The length of the CDR3 is 12 residues. Looked up from germline, CDR1 is MDHEN and CDR2 is SYDVKM. CDR3 protein: CASSLNGMSYTF. The CDR3 nucleotides read TGTGCCAGCAGTTTAAATGGGATGTCCTACACCTTC.

V is TRBV14 and J is TRBJ2-7; 7 positions agree with TRBD2. J lost 2 bases, V lost 4 bases, and 5 bases had no gene match. In germline, CDR1 is SGHDN, CDR2 FVKESK. The CDR3 totals 14 residues. The CDR3 DNA follows: TGTGCCAGCAGCCCTCGGGACTATACCTACGAGCAGTACTTC. Translated: CASSPRDYTYEQYF.

With respect to this clone: Since a far larger clone is one base different, this is likely a read error. Likely a read error: the CDR3 ends without its conserved phenylalanine or tryptophan. The chain is built from TRBV30 and TRBJ1-4; D uncertain. V was clipped by 0 bases and J by 7 bases, with 9 bases between them. Germline CDR1 GTSNPN, CDR2 SVGIG (reference sequence). The CDR3 has 13 residues. The CDR3 nucleotides are TGTGCCTGGAGTGTACCGCGGGGTGAAAAACTGTTTGTT. Its protein is CAWSVPRGEKLFV.

The V gene is TRBV7-9, the J gene TRBJ2-1; 10 positions agree with TRBD2. CDR1 is SEHNR, CDR2 FQNEAQ, per germline (reference sequence). V lost 1 base, J lost 10 bases, and 10 bases stayed unmatched. The CDR3 is made up of 16 amino acids. CDR3 loop: CASSLVLAGTLREQFF. The CDR3, as DNA: TGTGCCAGCAGCTTAGTACTAGCGGGGACCCTCCGAGAGCAGTTCTTC.

This clone appeared once. This chain connects TRBV19 to TRBJ2-3; 7 nucleotides align to TRBD1. The CDR3 has 16 residues. CDR1 is LNHDA, CDR2 SQIVND, per germline (reference sequence). V was clipped by 4 bases and J by 2 bases; unmatched bases: 9. The DNA of the CDR3 is TGTGCCAGTAGTAAGAAACCGGGACAGTCCACAGATACGCAGTATTTT. Its protein product is CASSKKPGQSTDTQYF.

This clone appeared many times. The chain has TRBV28 and TRBJ1-2, with D possibly being TRBD1 (5 bases). Germline V gives CDR1 MDHEN, CDR2 SYDVKM. V lost 1 base and J lost 6, with 9 bases in between. This CDR3 region has 13 residues. As DNA, the CDR3 is TGTGCCAGCAGTTTATCTTCAGGGAATGGCTACACCTTC. It specifies CASSLSSGNGYTF.

Remarks on this clone: The sample has other DNA sequences that encode this CDR3 too. The chain joins TRBV5-1 to TRBJ2-7, with 7 bases aligning to TRBD1. V was pared by 4 bases and J by 2 bases, with 3 bases of the junction left unmatched. The germline V gene encodes CDR1 SGHRS and CDR2 YFSETQ. CDR3 length: 13 residues. CDR3 amino acids: CASSRDRPYEQYF. Written as DNA, the CDR3 is TGCGCCAGCAGCAGGGACAGACCCTACGAGCAGTACTTC.

The V gene is TRBV6-1, the J gene TRBJ1-2; D ambiguous. CDR1 and CDR2 from the germline V gene are MNHNS and SASEGT. V was pared by 2 bases and J by 4 bases, with 5 bases between. The length of the CDR3 is 12 residues. The chain's CDR3 is CASSESVYGYTF. The CDR3 DNA reads TGTGCCAGCAGTGAATCCGTCTATGGCTACACCTTC.

The chain combines TRBV28 with TRBJ1-1, with 10 bases identical to TRBD1. This CDR3 has 16 residues. The trim removed 5 bases at V and 3 bases at J, leaving 9 bases unmatched. CDR1 is MDHEN and CDR2 is SYDVKM in the germline V gene. The CDR3 DNA reads as TGTGCCAGCAGTCTGAGACAGGGGGCAGGGCACACTGAAGCTTTCTTT. This gives the protein CASSLRQGAGHTEAFF.

This clone occurred once. This sequence joins TRBV11-2 and TRBJ2-7, with D possibly matching TRBD1 (5 bases). V was shortened by 4 bases and J by 4 bases, with 17 bases between the two germline ends. CDR3 length: 15 amino acids. The germline gives CDR1 SGHAT, CDR2 FQNNGV. In DNA, the CDR3 is TGTGCCAGCAGCTCGCAGGGTGGGGTGCGGTACGAGCAGTACTTC. Its translation: CASSSQGGVRYEQYF.

To note about this clone: Because it lacks the conserved phenylalanine or tryptophan at the end, this CDR3 is likely a read error. The rearrangement joins TRBV5-1 to TRBJ1-1; 8 nucleotides align to TRBD1. J lost 4 bases, V lost 3 bases, and 5 bases had no gene match. The germline gives CDR1 SGHRS, CDR2 YFSETQ. The CDR3 sequence is 14 residues long. In DNA, the CDR3 is TGCGCCAGCAGCTCCCTTACAGGGGGCACTGAAGCTTTCTCT. Its translation: CASSSLTGGTEAFS.

The V gene is TRBV27, the J gene TRBJ2-2, with D tentatively TRBD2 (6 bases). Trimming shortened V by 3 bases and J by 6 bases, and 11 bases separated the two germline ends. CDR3 length equals 14 residues. CDR1 MNHEY and CDR2 SMNVEV come from the germline V gene (reference sequence). CDR3 bases: TGTGCCAGCAGTTTGCGGGGTACACCCGGGGAGCTGTTTTTT. Encoded protein: CASSLRGTPGELFF.

The chain carries TRBV7-9 and TRBJ1-2; D is perhaps TRBD1 (6 bases). V lost 5 bases and J lost 2, with 18 bases in between. CDR1 and CDR2 (germline): SEHNR, FQNEAQ (reference sequence). This CDR3 spans 16 amino acids. The CDR3 spells CASSKNSQGINYGYTF. CDR3 nucleotide sequence: TGTGCCAGCAGCAAGAATTCCCAGGGGATAAACTATGGCTACACCTTC.

V gene TRBV2 combines with J gene TRBJ1-1, with D possibly TRBD1 on 6 matching bases. The CDR3 runs to 14 residues. CDR1 SNHLY and CDR2 FYNNEI come from the germline V gene. Trimming stripped 6 bases from V and 0 bases from J, with 11 bases between. This CDR3 reads CASRPQGLNTEAFF. CDR3 bases: TGTGCCAGCAGGCCCCAGGGGCTGAACACTGAAGCTTTCTTT.

The V call is TRBV5-1, the J call TRBJ2-5; D uncertain. Germline V gene data show CDR1 as SGHRS and CDR2 as YFSETQ. This CDR3 is built from 14 residues. Trimming removed 4 bases from V and 4 bases from J, with 14 bases in between. Here the CDR3 reads CASSPPGSLETQYF. CDR3 sequence (DNA): TGCGCCAGCAGCCCCCCCGGGTCTTTAGAGACCCAGTACTTC.

V gene TRBV4-1 combines with J gene TRBJ2-5; D may be TRBD2 (6 bases). The closer fit of TRBJ2-7 to the DNA end suggests the J call may be wrong. The CDR3 loop spans 15 amino acids. Germline CDR1 and CDR2: MGHRA and YSYEKL. DNA of the CDR3: TGCGCCAGCAGCCAAGAGATCGGGAGTTCCGGCGAGCAGTACTTC. Translated: CASSQEIGSSGEQYF.

The rearrangement links TRBV29-1 to TRBJ1-1; D gene unclear. Trimming shortened V by 5 bases and J by 4 bases, and 11 bases separated the two germline ends. Germline loops: CDR1 SQVTM, CDR2 ANQGSEA. The CDR3 length is 12 residues. CDR3: CSVRRASTEAFF. The CDR3 DNA follows: TGCAGCGTTAGGCGGGCAAGCACTGAAGCTTTCTTT.

Regarding this clone: One end of the junction is discordant with germline, which a read error may explain. The chain uses TRBV7-8 and TRBJ1-3; D unclear. The CDR3 length is 15 residues. The germline V gene encodes CDR1 SGHVS and CDR2 FQNEAQ. CDR3 protein: CASRLDGPSGNTIYF. The CDR3, as DNA: TGTGCCAGCAGATTAGACGGACCCTCTGGAAACACCATATATTTT.

This clone has a single count. CDR3 in DNA: TGTGCCAGTAGTTCCCCGGCTGCCGGCGACGACAATGAGCAGTTCTTC. Encoded protein: CASSSPAAGDDNEQFF. The V call is TRBV19, the J call TRBJ2-1, with unresolved D. The CDR3 has 16 amino acids. Germline values: CDR1 LNHDA, CDR2 SQIVND (reference sequence). V dropped 5 bases and J dropped 5 bases, with 19 bases sitting between them.